The clone carrying this T cell receptor beta chain showed up many times. Its antigen is as yet unknown. This entry comes from a study of breast tumors, draining lymph nodes, adjacent tissues. Study observations and caveats: Compared with lymph nodes, tumors were less diverse; compared with nontumor tissue, more.

The junction had 4 bases not matched to a gene; V was cut back by 2 bases and J by 4 bases. CDR3 size: 16 residues. Germline CDR1 reads ENHRY; CDR2 reads SYGVKD. One entry per CDR3 protein results from TCRdb running MiXCR on the multiplex PCR reads. The table lists 120,000 or so distinct CDR3 sequences, around 20% of them singletons. Samples came from axillary lymph nodes draining the breast cancer. The V gene is TRBV10-3, the J gene TRBJ2-7, with 14 bases fitting TRBD2. Source material: axillary lymph node tissue. This sequence originates from a female donor with breast cancer. Some clones in this sample may be carry-over from other donors' samples. The CDR3: CAISEGGTSGSYEQYF. CDR3 nucleotide sequence: TGTGCCATCAGTGAGGGGGGGACTAGCGGGAGTTACGAGCAGTACTTC.